Each of the 25 T cell receptor beta chains below was sequenced from the same sample in a study of technical replicates of blood from several donors. Clones were sequenced by immunoSEQ multiplex PCR, and TCRdb holds only the in-frame ones, with some missing. Altogether 80,000 to 100,000 clones are present, 95% to 96% being singletons, with the ten largest covering approximately 0.33%. The sample taken for sequencing was T cells isolated from PBMCs. The receptors were sampled from a human donor in good health.

This clone appeared once. V usage is TRBV4-2 and J usage is TRBJ2-1; weak D call: TRBD2 (5 bases). Trimming pared 4 bases from V and 0 bases from J, leaving 10 bases between. Germline V gene sequence: CDR1 LGHNA, CDR2 YNFKEQ. The CDR3 runs 15 residues. CDR3 nucleotides: TGTGCCAGCAGCCTACCCCGGGACTCCTACAATGAGCAGTTCTTC. Its translation: CASSLPRDSYNEQFF.

The chain combines TRBV6-4 with TRBJ2-2; 9 bases match TRBD2. This CDR3 contains 13 residues. Germline CDR1 MRHNA, CDR2 SNTAGT. The V gene end was trimmed by 6 bases and the J gene end by 8 bases; junction bases not matched to a gene: 4. The CDR3 here is CASRRTSEGELFF. Here the CDR3 DNA reads TGTGCCAGCAGGAGGACTAGCGAGGGGGAGCTGTTTTTT.

The chain employs TRBV9 and TRBJ2-3, with TRBD2 matching 10 bases. Germline-derived CDR1 and CDR2 are SGDLS and YYNGEE. This CDR3 region has 15 residues. V lost 4 bases and J lost 0; bases outside the gene matches: 2. The CDR3 DNA is TGTGCCAGCAGCCCTAGCGGGAGTAGCACAGATACGCAGTATTTT. This encodes CASSPSGSSTDTQYF.

The chain employs TRBV7-8 and TRBJ2-1; no reliable D call. Germline CDR1 and CDR2: SGHVS and FQNEAQ. Trimming took 1 base from V and 3 from J, leaving 4 bases between them. The length of the CDR3 is 13 residues. In DNA, the CDR3 is TGTGCCAGCAGCTTAGTAATCTACAATGAGCAGTTCTTC. Protein sequence: CASSLVIYNEQFF.

This rearrangement joins TRBV6-1 to TRBJ2-2; possible D gene TRBD1, 6 bases. The germline gives CDR1 MNHNS, CDR2 SASEGT. V dropped 7 bases and J dropped 0 bases, with 9 bases sitting between them. This CDR3 contains 14 residues. The DNA for the CDR3 is TGTGCCAGCATACAGGGCGCGAACACCGGGGAGCTGTTTTTT. Translation gives CASIQGANTGELFF.

This rearrangement joins TRBV6-7 to TRBJ1-1; D is unclear. TRBV6-7 is assigned to the ORF class and has an uncertain function. The germline V and J ends were trimmed by 7 bases and 4 bases, with 16 bases remaining between them. The CDR3 loop spans 14 amino acids. CDR3 loop: CASIFLAGVTEAFF. For the CDR3, the DNA is TGTGCCAGCATCTTTCTAGCGGGCGTCACTGAAGCTTTCTTT.

This clone is a singleton in its sample. The V call is TRBV27, the J call TRBJ2-5, with TRBD2 identical over 7 bases. Per germline, CDR1 MNHEY and CDR2 SMNVEV (reference sequence). V was pared by 11 bases and J by 5 bases, with 5 bases of the junction left unmatched. The CDR3 length is 11 residues. CDR3 DNA: TGTGCCGTCCTAGCGGCCGAGACCCAGTACTTC. It is translated as CAVLAAETQYF.

This rearrangement joins TRBV7-8 to TRBJ1-5; 7 bases map to TRBD1. The CDR3 covers 14 residues. Unmatched junction bases numbered 4, after V lost 5 bases and J lost 3 bases. Germline V gene lookup returns CDR1 SGHVS and CDR2 FQNEAQ. The CDR3: CASSLGQHNQPQHF. The CDR3 DNA follows: TGTGCCAGCAGCCTGGGACAGCACAATCAGCCCCAGCATTTT. The whole variable domain, remainder taken from reference TRBV7-8 and TRBJ1-5, is GAGVSQSPRYKVAKRGQDVALRCDPISGHVSLFWYQQALGQGPEFLTYFQNEAQLDKSGLPSDRFFAERPEGSVSTLKIQRTQQEDSAVYLCASSLGQHNQPQHFGDGTRLSIL.

The chain has TRBV13 and TRBJ2-7; 11 nucleotides agree with TRBD2. With V trimmed by 5 bases and J by 3 bases, 12 bases remained unmatched. The germline V gene encodes CDR1 PRHDT and CDR2 FYEKMQ (reference sequence). The CDR3 loop spans 17 amino acids. CDR3 sequence (DNA): TGTGCCAGCAGCCGAGGACTAGCGGGTGAAGGTGTCTACGAGCAGTACTTC. It codes for CASSRGLAGEGVYEQYF.

The chain combines TRBV19 with TRBJ2-4, with TRBD2 identical over 15 bases. There are 19 residues in the CDR3. The germline V gene encodes CDR1 LNHDA and CDR2 SQIVND (reference sequence). V lost 0 bases, J lost 1 base, and 4 bases stayed unmatched. CDR3 DNA: TGTGCCAGTAGTATAGAGGGACTAGCGGGAGGCTGGGCCAAAAACATTCAGTACTTC. Translation gives CASSIEGLAGGWAKNIQYF.

The chain combines TRBV29-1 with TRBJ2-1, with 9 bases fitting TRBD1. J was trimmed by 7 bases and V by 1 base; bases with no gene match: 2. Germline V gene sequence: CDR1 SQVTM, CDR2 ANQGSEA. This CDR3 is built from 13 residues. The CDR3: CSVEGQGGNEQFF. The CDR3 DNA sequence: TGCAGCGTTGAAGGACAGGGGGGGAATGAGCAGTTCTTC.

The chain carries TRBV4-3 and TRBJ2-2; no firm D call. The CDR3 spans 15 residues. The germline V gene has CDR1 LGHNA and CDR2 YSLEER. The V gene lost 0 bases and the J gene lost 2 bases, with 7 bases spanning the gap. The CDR3 nucleotides read TGCGCCAGCAGCCAAGATCGCGGTAACACCGGGGAGCTGTTTTTT. Its translation: CASSQDRGNTGELFF.

The rearrangement uses TRBV7-9 and TRBJ1-2, with 9 nucleotides matching TRBD1. V shed 5 bases and J 6 bases; nucleotides not matched to a gene: 4. CDR1 SEHNR and CDR2 FQNEAQ come from the germline V gene (reference sequence). CDR3 length equals 13 residues. In nucleotides, the CDR3 is TGTGCCAGCAGCCCTTGGACAGGGGATGGCTACACCTTC. Its translation is CASSPWTGDGYTF.

The chain employs TRBV30 and TRBJ2-7, with no clear D. Germline lookup yields CDR1 GTSNPN and CDR2 SVGIG (reference sequence). The V end was cut by 0 bases, the J end by 5 bases, with 8 bases between. The CDR3 extends over 12 amino acids. Here the CDR3 DNA reads TGTGCCTGGAGTGTACTATCCGACGAGCAGTACTTC. It specifies CAWSVLSDEQYF.

The chain joins TRBV18 to TRBJ1-2, with 10 bases lining up with TRBD1. After removal of 2 bases from V and 3 bases from J, the junction contained 6 bases not matched to a gene. CDR1 and CDR2 (germline): KGHSH, LQKENI. This CDR3 contains 16 residues. The CDR3 nucleotides read TGTGCCAGCTCACCAGGCGGACAGGGGGTGTACTATGGCTACACCTTC. Translation gives CASSPGGQGVYYGYTF.

The CDR3 loop reads CASSLETGDEQYF. The CDR3 region has the DNA TGTGCCAGCAGCTTAGAGACAGGGGACGAGCAGTACTTC. J is TRBJ2-7 and V is TRBV7-8, with TRBD1 matching 8 bases. Trimming at V came to 1 base and at J to 5 bases, leaving 1 base not matched to a gene. This CDR3 contains 13 residues. Germline CDR1 SGHVS, CDR2 FQNEAQ.

CDR3 bases: TGTGCCAGCAGCCTCCTCCAGGGTAGATTATCTGAAGCTTTCTTT. Protein product: CASSLLQGRLSEAFF. The rearrangement links TRBV14 to TRBJ1-1, with D perhaps matching TRBD1 (5 bases). CDR3 length: 15 residues. The V gene lost 4 bases and the J gene lost 6 bases, with 18 bases spanning the gap. CDR1 is SGHDN and CDR2 is FVKESK in the germline V gene.

The rearrangement joins TRBV15 to TRBJ1-5; 7 bases map to TRBD1. Germline trimming cut 2 bases from V and 3 bases from J; bases unmatched to any gene: 7. Germline assignment: CDR1 LNHNV and CDR2 YYDKDF (reference sequence). CDR3 length: 16 amino acids. The CDR3: CATSRKGQAPNQPQHF. Written as DNA, the CDR3 is TGTGCCACCAGCAGAAAAGGACAGGCCCCCAATCAGCCCCAGCATTTT.

This sequence joins TRBV2 and TRBJ2-7, with 8 bases fitting TRBD2. This CDR3 is built from 14 residues. V was pared by 8 bases and J by 0 bases, with 6 bases of the junction left unmatched. Germline assignment: CDR1 SNHLY and CDR2 FYNNEI. CDR3 coding DNA: TGTGCCAGCCACTCTAGCGGGCTCTCCTACGAGCAGTACTTC. It specifies CASHSSGLSYEQYF. The full variable domain, completed using reference TRBV2 and TRBJ2-7, is EPEVTQTPSHQVTQMGQEVILRCVPISNHLYFYWYRQILGQKVEFLVSFYNNEISEKSEIFDDQFSVERPDGSNFTLKIRSTKLEDSAMYFCASHSSGLSYEQYFGPGTRLTVT.

Only one count was recorded for this clone. This CDR3 is CASGGTGNTEAFF. DNA for the CDR3: TGTGCCAGCGGGGGGACAGGGAACACTGAAGCTTTCTTT. The chain uses TRBV25-1 and TRBJ1-1; 8 bases fit TRBD1. V shed 8 bases, J shed 1 base, and the junction held 3 bases outside the gene matches. The germline gives CDR1 MGHDK, CDR2 SYGVNS. This CDR3 spans 13 amino acids.

The CDR3 sequence is CASSLGQGGTSGFYNEQFF. In nucleotides, the CDR3 is TGTGCCAGCAGTTTGGGACAGGGGGGGACTAGCGGCTTTTACAATGAGCAGTTCTTC. The J gene is TRBJ2-1, the V gene TRBV27, with D perhaps matching TRBD1 or TRBD2 (11 bases each). This CDR3 comprises 19 residues. V gave up 3 bases and J gave up 4 bases, with 25 bases separating them. CDR1 MNHEY and CDR2 SMNVEV come from the germline V gene (reference sequence).

V gene TRBV15 combines with J gene TRBJ2-5; 9 bases map to TRBD2. CDR1 and CDR2 (germline): LNHNV, YYDKDF (reference sequence). CDR3 length: 21 residues. The V segment lost 0 bases and the J segment 4 bases; nucleotides outside the gene matches: 21. The DNA for the CDR3 is TGTGCCACCAGCAGAGAAGATCCAAATTTAGCGGGAGTTGGGTATGGAGAGACCCAGTACTTC. Translating it yields CATSREDPNLAGVGYGETQYF.

The gene calls are TRBV12-5 and TRBJ2-3; possible D gene TRBD1, 6 bases. This CDR3 spans 15 amino acids. Germline-derived CDR1 and CDR2 are LGHNT and FRNRAP. The V and J ends lost 1 base and 3 bases respectively, with 11 bases between them. The CDR3 sequence: CASGLASGTTDTQYF. CDR3 coding DNA: TGTGCTAGTGGTTTGGCCTCCGGGACAACAGATACGCAGTATTTT.

V and J are TRBV4-1 and TRBJ2-5; D is possibly TRBD2 (8 bases). The CDR3 loop spans 18 amino acids. Trimming took 4 bases from V and 5 from J, leaving 26 bases between them. Per germline, CDR1 MGHRA and CDR2 YSYEKL. CDR3 sequence (DNA): TGCGCCAGCAGCCCCCTTGGGGTAGCGGGACAGCTGCGGGAGACCCAGTACTTC. Translation: CASSPLGVAGQLRETQYF.

This clone was observed once. The chain uses TRBV28 and TRBJ1-1; TRBD1 agrees at 9 bases. Germline V gives CDR1 MDHEN, CDR2 SYDVKM. The ends lost 6 bases at V and 9 bases at J; junction bases unmatched: 11. CDR3 length: 14 residues. The CDR3: CASSLRQGVLKAFF. In nucleotides, the CDR3 is TGTGCCAGCAGCCTACGACAGGGGGTACTTAAAGCTTTCTTT.